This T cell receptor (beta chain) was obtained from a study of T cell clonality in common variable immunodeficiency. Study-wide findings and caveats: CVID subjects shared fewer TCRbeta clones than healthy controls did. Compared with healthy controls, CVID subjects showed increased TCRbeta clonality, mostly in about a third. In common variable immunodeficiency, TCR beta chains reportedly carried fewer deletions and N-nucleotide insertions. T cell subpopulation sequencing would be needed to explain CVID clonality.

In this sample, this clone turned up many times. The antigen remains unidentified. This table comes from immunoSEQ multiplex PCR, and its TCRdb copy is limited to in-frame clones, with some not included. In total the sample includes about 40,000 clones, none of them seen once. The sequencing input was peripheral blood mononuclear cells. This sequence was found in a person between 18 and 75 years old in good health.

Incomplete CDR3 DNA: TGTGCCAGCAGACAGCCGGGACAGGGTTTCTACGAG. This sequence encodes CASRQPGQGFYE. The full-length CDR3 reads as CASRQPGQGFYEQYF. The genes are TRBV2 and TRBJ2-7; 9 positions agree with TRBD1. The read ends 3 residues early relative to the CDR3; the germline J gene fills the gap. This CDR3 has 15 amino acids. The V and J ends lost 6 bases and 3 bases, in that order; junction bases with no gene match: 9. The germline V gene encodes CDR1 SNHLY and CDR2 FYNNEI.